The rows below give T cell receptor beta chains drawn from one sample of a study of cytotoxic CD8 clonotypes in ibrutinib-treated CLL. Using immunoSEQ multiplex PCR, the repertoire was profiled, and TCRdb retains in-frame clones only, with some absent. The sample shows around 40,000 clones, roughly three quarters of them seen only once. The sequencing here drew on PBMCs, taken at disease progression, from a patient treated with ibrutinib. Source of these receptors: a human donor with chronic lymphocytic leukemia. Both conserved end residues are part of each CDR3. Fields, in order: V gene, D gene, clone size, J gene, CDR3 protein, CDR3 DNA. D genes are given only for firm matches. Only some rows state a clone size, as once, few, many or a class for expanded clones.

v_gene: TRBV9; d_gene: .; abundance: .; j_gene: TRBJ2-3; CDR3aa: CASSVGGDTQYF; CDR3nt: TGTGCCAGCAGCGTAGGAGGGGATACGCAGTATTTT
v_gene: TRBV7-7; d_gene: .; abundance: .; j_gene: TRBJ2-2; CDR3aa: CASSHQNTGELFF; CDR3nt: TGTGCTAGCAGCCACCAGAACACCGGGGAGCTGTTTTTT
v_gene: TRBV7-8; d_gene: .; abundance: .; j_gene: TRBJ2-7; CDR3aa: CASSSRTHMDYEQYF; CDR3nt: TGTGCCAGCAGCTCGAGGACCCACATGGACTACGAGCAGTACTTC
v_gene: TRBV9; d_gene: .; abundance: .; j_gene: TRBJ2-6; CDR3aa: CASSVAAESSGANVLTF; CDR3nt: TGTGCCAGCAGCGTAGCCGCAGAGAGCTCTGGGGCCAACGTCCTGACTTTC
v_gene: TRBV25-1; d_gene: .; abundance: .; j_gene: TRBJ2-7; CDR3aa: CASIDKTYEQYF; CDR3nt: TGTGCCAGCATAGACAAAACCTACGAGCAGTACTTC
v_gene: TRBV7-9; d_gene: .; abundance: .; j_gene: TRBJ2-7; CDR3aa: CASSFGATEPFEQYF; CDR3nt: TGTGCCAGCAGCTTTGGGGCGACAGAACCGTTCGAGCAGTACTTC
v_gene: TRBV7-9; d_gene: TRBD1; abundance: .; j_gene: TRBJ2-1; CDR3aa: CASSLGTGYNNEQFF; CDR3nt: TGTGCCAGCAGCTTGGGGACAGGGTATAACAATGAGCAGTTCTTC
v_gene: TRBV7-2; d_gene: TRBD1; abundance: .; j_gene: TRBJ1-5; CDR3aa: CASSLGLAGGFQPQHF; CDR3nt: TGTGCCAGCAGCTTGGGGCTGGCAGGGGGTTTCCAGCCCCAGCATTTT
v_gene: TRBV2; d_gene: .; abundance: few; j_gene: TRBJ2-3; CDR3aa: CASRRLKGTTDTQYF; CDR3nt: TGTGCCAGCAGGAGACTAAAAGGCACCACAGATACGCAGTATTTT
v_gene: TRBV9; d_gene: TRBD2; abundance: once; j_gene: TRBJ2-1; CDR3aa: CASSGSGGLNSYNEQFF; CDR3nt: TGTGCCAGCAGTGGTAGCGGGGGCCTGAACTCCTACAATGAGCAGTTCTTC
v_gene: TRBV27; d_gene: TRBD1; abundance: .; j_gene: TRBJ2-7; CDR3aa: CASSLWTGDTGKQYF; CDR3nt: TGTGCCAGCAGTTTATGGACAGGGGATACAGGAAAGCAGTACTTC
v_gene: TRBV28; d_gene: .; abundance: .; j_gene: TRBJ2-2; CDR3aa: CASTLPGGASGTGELFF; CDR3nt: TGTGCCAGCACTCTACCGGGGGGCGCTTCGGGCACCGGGGAGCTGTTTTTT
v_gene: TRBV14; d_gene: TRBD1; abundance: .; j_gene: TRBJ2-1; CDR3aa: CASSPRTGQGNNEQFF; CDR3nt: TGTGCCAGCAGCCCCAGAACGGGACAGGGGAACAATGAGCAGTTCTTC
v_gene: TRBV5-8; d_gene: .; abundance: .; j_gene: TRBJ1-1; CDR3aa: CASRGYVIEAFF; CDR3nt: TGTGCCAGCCGGGGCTACGTCATTGAAGCTTTCTTT
v_gene: TRBV5-5; d_gene: .; abundance: large; j_gene: TRBJ2-5; CDR3aa: CASSLGLGGSETQYF; CDR3nt: TGTGCCAGCAGCTTGGGACTAGGGGGATCCGAGACCCAGTACTTC
v_gene: TRBV5-1; d_gene: .; abundance: .; j_gene: TRBJ2-3; CDR3aa: CASSFNTDTQYF; CDR3nt: TGCGCCAGCAGTTTTAACACAGATACGCAGTATTTT
v_gene: TRBV5-1; d_gene: TRBD1; abundance: .; j_gene: TRBJ1-1; CDR3aa: CASSLTGGTEAFF; CDR3nt: TGCGCCAGCAGCTTAACAGGGGGCACTGAAGCTTTCTTT
v_gene: TRBV7-9; d_gene: .; abundance: .; j_gene: TRBJ2-1; CDR3aa: CATRGASSYNEQFF; CDR3nt: TGTGCCACCAGGGGTGCCAGCTCCTACAATGAGCAGTTCTTC
v_gene: TRBV6-1; d_gene: TRBD1; abundance: few; j_gene: TRBJ1-2; CDR3aa: CATNPGQGRAGYTF; CDR3nt: TGTGCCACCAATCCGGGACAGGGTAGAGCCGGCTACACCTTC
v_gene: TRBV7-9; d_gene: .; abundance: few; j_gene: TRBJ1-1; CDR3aa: CASSPGSGRVDTEAFF; CDR3nt: TGTGCCAGCAGCCCGGGGTCGGGCAGGGTGGACACTGAAGCTTTCTTT
v_gene: TRBV9; d_gene: .; abundance: .; j_gene: TRBJ1-5; CDR3aa: CASSSGQLSNQPQHF; CDR3nt: TGTGCCAGCAGCTCAGGACAGCTTAGCAATCAGCCCCAGCATTTT
v_gene: TRBV18; d_gene: TRBD1; abundance: few; j_gene: TRBJ1-5; CDR3aa: CASSPGQGVGQPQHF; CDR3nt: TGTGCCAGCTCACCAGGGCAGGGGGTGGGACAGCCCCAGCATTTT
v_gene: TRBV7-9; d_gene: TRBD2; abundance: .; j_gene: TRBJ2-7; CDR3aa: CASSSTSGRIYEQYF; CDR3nt: TGTGCCAGCAGTTCGACTAGCGGGAGGATCTACGAGCAGTACTTC
v_gene: TRBV11-2; d_gene: .; abundance: .; j_gene: TRBJ2-1; CDR3aa: CASSSAWNEQFF; CDR3nt: TGTGCCAGCAGCTCCGCGTGGAATGAGCAGTTCTTC
v_gene: TRBV5-6; d_gene: .; abundance: .; j_gene: TRBJ2-7; CDR3aa: CASSFQAPYEQYF; CDR3nt: TGTGCCAGCAGCTTCCAGGCACCCTACGAGCAGTACTTC
v_gene: TRBV7-3; d_gene: .; abundance: .; j_gene: TRBJ1-3; CDR3aa: CASSPTGQGLNTIYF; CDR3nt: TGTGCCAGCAGCCCAACGGGACAAGGACTAAACACCATATATTTT
v_gene: TRBV11-1; d_gene: .; abundance: .; j_gene: TRBJ1-1; CDR3aa: CASSLGVGTEAFF; CDR3nt: TGTGCCAGCAGCTTAGGAGTAGGGACTGAAGCTTTCTTT
v_gene: TRBV5-1; d_gene: .; abundance: .; j_gene: TRBJ2-1; CDR3aa: CASSLDPAGLNNEQFF; CDR3nt: TGCGCCAGCAGCTTGGATCCAGCGGGCCTTAACAATGAGCAGTTCTTC
v_gene: TRBV27; d_gene: .; abundance: .; j_gene: TRBJ2-7; CDR3aa: CASGRGLGDEQYF; CDR3nt: TGTGCCAGCGGACGGGGTCTTGGCGACGAGCAGTACTTC
v_gene: TRBV5-1; d_gene: .; abundance: .; j_gene: TRBJ2-3; CDR3aa: CASSPMDGTDTQYF; CDR3nt: TGCGCCAGCAGCCCTATGGACGGCACAGATACGCAGTATTTT
v_gene: TRBV5-1; d_gene: TRBD1; abundance: .; j_gene: TRBJ2-1; CDR3aa: CASSLMFGDRAYNEQFF; CDR3nt: TGCGCCAGCAGCTTGATGTTCGGGGACAGGGCTTACAATGAGCAGTTCTTC
v_gene: TRBV2; d_gene: .; abundance: .; j_gene: TRBJ2-7; CDR3aa: CASSEQVYYEQYF; CDR3nt: TGTGCCAGCAGTGAACAGGTGTACTACGAGCAGTACTTC
v_gene: TRBV27; d_gene: .; abundance: .; j_gene: TRBJ2-7; CDR3aa: CASSLYGTSREQYF; CDR3nt: TGTGCCAGCAGTTTATATGGGACATCCAGGGAGCAGTACTTC
v_gene: TRBV14; d_gene: .; abundance: .; j_gene: TRBJ1-2; CDR3aa: CASSQLQGYYGYTF; CDR3nt: TGTGCCAGCAGCCAATTACAGGGATACTATGGCTACACCTTC
v_gene: TRBV7-8; d_gene: TRBD2; abundance: .; j_gene: TRBJ2-1; CDR3aa: CATLPSGRAYNEQFF; CDR3nt: TGTGCCACCCTCCCTAGCGGGAGGGCCTACAATGAGCAGTTCTTC
v_gene: TRBV6-5; d_gene: .; abundance: few; j_gene: TRBJ2-7; CDR3aa: CASSWDWGKYEQYF; CDR3nt: TGTGCCAGCAGTTGGGACTGGGGGAAATACGAGCAGTACTTC
v_gene: TRBV7-9; d_gene: TRBD1; abundance: .; j_gene: TRBJ2-2; CDR3aa: CASSPNLQGSGELFF; CDR3nt: TGTGCCAGCAGCCCAAACCTACAGGGGTCCGGGGAGCTGTTTTTT
v_gene: TRBV5-5; d_gene: TRBD1; abundance: .; j_gene: TRBJ1-5; CDR3aa: CASSWMDRDNQPQHF; CDR3nt: TGTGCCAGCAGCTGGATGGACAGGGACAATCAGCCCCAGCATTTT
v_gene: TRBV7-7; d_gene: .; abundance: .; j_gene: TRBJ2-5; CDR3aa: CASSAYGVGETQYF; CDR3nt: TGTGCTAGCAGCGCCTATGGGGTGGGGGAGACCCAGTACTTC
v_gene: TRBV10-3; d_gene: .; abundance: few; j_gene: TRBJ2-7; CDR3aa: CAISDSSGPMIQYF; CDR3nt: TGTGCCATCAGTGACTCAAGCGGCCCTATGATCCAGTACTTC
v_gene: TRBV6-5; d_gene: .; abundance: .; j_gene: TRBJ1-3; CDR3aa: CAAYDNSGNTIYF; CDR3nt: TGTGCCGCGTATGACAACTCTGGAAACACCATATATTTT
v_gene: TRBV25-1; d_gene: .; abundance: medium-sized; j_gene: TRBJ2-1; CDR3aa: CASSDGTRTDKSYNEQFF; CDR3nt: TGTGCCAGCAGTGATGGGACCAGGACGGATAAGTCCTACAATGAGCAGTTCTTC
v_gene: TRBV15; d_gene: .; abundance: .; j_gene: TRBJ2-7; CDR3aa: CATSRGGAEPRKTYEQYF; CDR3nt: TGTGCCACCAGCAGGGGTGGGGCAGAACCAAGAAAAACCTACGAGCAGTACTTC
v_gene: TRBV6-5; d_gene: .; abundance: .; j_gene: TRBJ1-1; CDR3aa: CASSYQGMNTEAFF; CDR3nt: TGTGCCAGCAGTTACCAGGGCATGAACACTGAAGCTTTCTTT
v_gene: TRBV5-8; d_gene: TRBD2; abundance: .; j_gene: TRBJ2-3; CDR3aa: CASSLQLAETDTQYF; CDR3nt: TGTGCCAGCAGCTTGCAACTAGCGGAGACAGATACGCAGTATTTT
v_gene: TRBV5-1; d_gene: TRBD1; abundance: .; j_gene: TRBJ2-6; CDR3aa: CASSWTGRVSPGANVLTF; CDR3nt: TGCGCCAGCAGCTGGACAGGTAGGGTTAGTCCTGGGGCCAACGTCCTGACTTTC
v_gene: TRBV5-4; d_gene: .; abundance: .; j_gene: TRBJ2-3; CDR3aa: CASEGTDTQYF; CDR3nt: TGTGCCAGCGAAGGGACAGATACGCAGTATTTT
v_gene: TRBV19; d_gene: TRBD1; abundance: .; j_gene: TRBJ1-6; CDR3aa: CASSTKDRGYNSPLHF; CDR3nt: TGTGCCAGTAGTACCAAAGACAGGGGGTATAATTCACCCCTCCACTTT
v_gene: TRBV18; d_gene: TRBD1; abundance: .; j_gene: TRBJ2-7; CDR3aa: CASSPIFPGTGIEQYF; CDR3nt: TGTGCCAGCTCACCAATATTTCCCGGGACAGGGATTGAGCAGTACTTC
v_gene: TRBV27; d_gene: .; abundance: .; j_gene: TRBJ1-6; CDR3aa: CASSLGGSWGDSPLHF; CDR3nt: TGTGCCAGCAGTTTAGGAGGGAGTTGGGGTGATTCACCCCTCCACTTT
v_gene: TRBV5-4; d_gene: TRBD2; abundance: .; j_gene: TRBJ2-1; CDR3aa: CASSRAGGLNEQFF; CDR3nt: TGTGCCAGCAGCCGAGCGGGGGGGCTCAATGAGCAGTTCTTC
v_gene: TRBV21-1; d_gene: .; abundance: .; j_gene: TRBJ2-7; CDR3aa: CASSGHKRDRAYEQYF; CDR3nt: TGTGCCAGCAGCGGGCATAAGAGGGACAGAGCCTACGAGCAGTACTTC
v_gene: TRBV5-1; d_gene: .; abundance: once; j_gene: TRBJ1-2; CDR3aa: CASSLGDSLGVHGYTF; CDR3nt: TGCGCCAGCAGCTTGGGCGACAGTCTCGGCGTGCATGGCTACACCTTC
v_gene: TRBV7-9; d_gene: TRBD2; abundance: .; j_gene: TRBJ2-3; CDR3aa: CASSPSGSRVDTQYF; CDR3nt: TGTGCCAGCAGCCCTAGCGGGAGTAGGGTGGATACGCAGTATTTT